One sample yielded the 26 T cell receptor beta chains listed below, sequenced in a study of OX40 agonist ivuxolimab in advanced cancers. Repertoires were generated with immunoSEQ multiplex PCR, while TCRdb's copy carries only in-frame clones and drops some. The sample lists around 92,000 clones; 84% were seen once. This specimen consisted of CD4+ or CD8+ T cells sorted from blood, obtained in a trial of the OX40 agonist ivuxolimab. All receptors come from an adult with an advanced solid tumor such as melanoma, head and neck, liver or kidney cancer.

This chain uses TRBV11-2 with TRBJ2-2; D remains ambiguous. The CDR3 loop spans 14 amino acids. Trimming took 4 bases from V and 3 from J, leaving 9 bases between them. Germline V gene sequence: CDR1 SGHAT, CDR2 FQNNGV. CDR3 in DNA: TGTGCCAGCAGCTCAGGATTTGACACCGGGGAGCTGTTTTTT. This gives the protein CASSSGFDTGELFF.

The rearrangement joins TRBV28 to TRBJ1-2; D gene uncertain. With 6 bases removed from V and 3 bases from J, the gap between germline ends came to 17 bases. The germline V gene has CDR1 MDHEN and CDR2 SYDVKM. The CDR3 sequence is 15 residues long. CDR3 in amino acids: CASRRAAGNYYGYTF. The CDR3 DNA reads as TGTGCCAGCAGGCGAGCCGCTGGCAATTACTATGGCTACACCTTC.

Only a few counts were recorded for this clone. The V and J genes are TRBV7-8 and TRBJ2-2; 7 bases are shared with TRBD2. The germline CDR1 and CDR2 sequences are SGHVS and FQNEAQ. V shed 2 bases, J shed 3 bases, and the junction held 6 bases outside the gene matches. This CDR3 is built from 16 residues. The CDR3 coding sequence is TGTGCCAGCAGCTTACAGCGGGGCACTTACACCGGGGAGCTGTTTTTT. Its translation: CASSLQRGTYTGELFF.

The J gene is TRBJ1-2, the V gene TRBV4-3, with D maybe TRBD1 (5 bases). CDR3 length equals 12 residues. Germline values: CDR1 LGHNA, CDR2 YSLEER. Deletions cut 1 base from V and 7 bases from J, with 7 bases between. The CDR3 reads CASSQGTGGYTF. The CDR3, as DNA: TGCGCCAGCAGCCAAGGTACAGGTGGCTACACCTTC.

V usage is TRBV11-2 and J usage is TRBJ1-3; TRBD1 matches 8 bases. Germline V gene data show CDR1 as SGHAT and CDR2 as FQNNGV. The CDR3 has 16 residues. The V gene end was trimmed by 5 bases and the J gene end by 4 bases; junction bases not matched to a gene: 10. DNA for the CDR3: TGTGCCAGCAGCCCCGGGCAGGGGGCCTCGGGAAACACCATATATTTT. Its protein is CASSPGQGASGNTIYF.

For this clone: One end of the junction fails to match germline, which may point to a read error. V and J are TRBV30 and TRBJ2-7; 9 nucleotides align to TRBD1. The CDR3 is made up of 13 amino acids. Germline V lookup: CDR1 GTSNPN, CDR2 SVGIG (reference sequence). The CDR3, as DNA: TGTGCCTGGAGTCCGCGGACAGGGGAAGTAAACACCTTC. Its protein product is CAWSPRTGEVNTF. Based on the CDR3 plus reference TRBV30 and TRBJ2-7, the full variable domain is SQTIHQWPATLVQPVGSPLSLECTVEGTSNPNLYWYRQAAGRGLQLLFYSVGIGQISSEVPQNLSASRPQDRQFILSSKKLLLSDSGFYLCAWSPRTGEVNTFGPGTRLTVT.

The chain couples TRBV4-1 to TRBJ2-7; no clear D gene. Germline CDR1 is MGHRA and CDR2 is YSYEKL. This CDR3 contains 16 residues. With 1 base removed from V and 3 bases from J, the gap between germline ends came to 16 bases. CDR3 bases: TGCGCCAGCAGCCAAGTATTGGTCCTAGATAACTACGAGCAGTACGTC. This translates into CASSQVLVLDNYEQYV.

In DNA, the CDR3 is TGCGCCAGCAGTGAGTCTCAGGAAACCTCTGGAAACACCATATATTTT. This translates into CASSESQETSGNTIYF. The V gene is TRBV10-1, the J gene TRBJ1-3; D gene uncertain. The V gene lost 0 bases and the J gene lost 0 bases, with 9 bases spanning the gap. The CDR3 sequence is 16 residues long. Germline V lookup: CDR1 WNHNN, CDR2 SYGVQD (reference sequence).

The rearrangement uses TRBV30 and TRBJ2-7; TRBD2 is a possible D gene (5 bases). The V and J ends lost 6 bases and 2 bases respectively, with 20 bases between them. Germline V gene sequence: CDR1 GTSNPN, CDR2 SVGIG (reference sequence). CDR3 size: 15 residues. The CDR3 nucleotides are TGTGCCTGTACCCACGGGGAGAAGGGCACCTACGAGCAGTACTTC. This codes for CACTHGEKGTYEQYF.

The V gene is TRBV7-3, the J gene TRBJ2-1, with 8 bases that match TRBD2. Germline V gene data show CDR1 as SGHTA and CDR2 as FQGTGA. CDR3 length: 15 residues. With V trimmed by 1 base and J by 4 bases, 3 bases remained unmatched. CDR3 DNA: TGTGCCAGCAGCTTAAAGCTAGCGGGTTACAATGAGCAGTTCTTC. Its protein is CASSLKLAGYNEQFF.

The rearrangement joins TRBV18 to TRBJ2-1; 12 nucleotides align to TRBD2. Trimming cost V 3 bases and J 4 bases; bases outside gene matches: 1. Looked up from germline, CDR1 is KGHSH and CDR2 is LQKENI. The CDR3 contains 15 residues. CDR3 coding DNA: TGTGCCAGCTCACCCGGACTAGCGGGGTACAATGAGCAGTTCTTC. Translation gives CASSPGLAGYNEQFF.

Only one count was recorded for this clone. V and J are TRBV19 and TRBJ1-5, with D possibly being TRBD1 (6 bases). Germline-derived CDR1 and CDR2 are LNHDA and SQIVND (reference sequence). The CDR3 length is 15 residues. The V gene lost 0 bases and the J gene lost 4 bases, with 10 bases spanning the gap. CDR3 loop: CASSIDDRLNQPQHF. Here the CDR3 DNA reads TGTGCCAGTAGTATAGATGACAGGTTAAATCAGCCCCAGCATTTT.

The J gene is TRBJ1-5, the V gene TRBV27; no reliable D call. Germline-derived CDR1 and CDR2 are MNHEY and SMNVEV (reference sequence). This CDR3 comprises 14 residues. Between the trimmed V and J ends, which lost 2 bases and 6 bases, there was a span of 11 bases. The CDR3: CASSLQPRGQPQHF. The CDR3 DNA reads as TGTGCCAGCAGTTTACAGCCCCGCGGTCAGCCCCAGCATTTT.

The chain uses TRBV5-1 and TRBJ2-7, with TRBD1 as a possible D gene (6 bases). V was cut by 0 bases and J by 2 bases, with 12 bases left in between. Per the germline V gene, CDR1 is SGHRS and CDR2 is YFSETQ. The CDR3 runs to 15 residues. CDR3 amino acids: CASSLGQDLTYEQYF. CDR3 DNA: TGCGCCAGCAGCTTGGGACAGGACTTGACCTACGAGCAGTACTTC.

This chain connects TRBV5-1 to TRBJ2-3, with D possibly TRBD2 on 6 matching bases. Germline loops: CDR1 SGHRS, CDR2 YFSETQ. This CDR3 contains 18 residues. Trimming took off 4 bases at V and 0 bases at J, with 21 bases between the two ends. The CDR3 DNA reads TGCGCCAGCAGCATTTATGGGGGGAGATTCGCTAGCACAGATACGCAGTATTTT. It yields the protein CASSIYGGRFASTDTQYF. The whole variable domain, filled in from reference TRBV5-1 and TRBJ2-3, reads KAGVTQTPRYLIKTRGQQVTLSCSPISGHRSVSWYQQTPGQGLQFLFEYFSETQRNKGNFPGRFSGRQFSNSRSEMNVSTLELGDSALYLCASSIYGGRFASTDTQYFGPGTRLTVL.

The chain employs TRBV20-1 and TRBJ2-5; unclear D gene. The V end lost 0 bases, the J end lost 5 bases, and 4 bases lay between the germline ends. This CDR3 is 11 amino acids long. Germline loops: CDR1 DFQATT, CDR2 SNEGSKA (reference sequence). The CDR3 protein is CSAREGETQYF. The CDR3 nucleotides read TGCAGTGCTAGAGAGGGGGAGACCCAGTACTTC.

J is TRBJ2-3 and V is TRBV7-6; no firm D call. The V gene's germline CDR1 is SGHVS and CDR2 FNYEAQ. CDR3 size: 13 residues. V was shortened by 2 bases and J by 2 bases, with 5 bases between the two germline ends. The CDR3 DNA reads as TGTGCCAGCAGCTTACAGCTCACAGATACGCAGTATTTT. It translates to CASSLQLTDTQYF.

The chain links TRBV21-1 to TRBJ2-1; the D call TRBD2 from the table was never checked on the DNA. TRBV21-1 is a recognized pseudogene. The CDR3 runs to 19 residues. CDR3 region: CASSKKGRAPPNYYNEQFF. CDR3 nucleotide sequence: TGTGCCAGCAGCAAAAAGGGGAGGGCTCCTCCCAACTACTACAATGAGCAGTTCTTC.

The chain carries TRBV5-6 and TRBJ2-7; D is uncertain. The germline V and J ends were trimmed by 1 base and 4 bases, with 6 bases remaining between them. From germline, CDR1 is SGHDT and CDR2 YYEEEE. The CDR3 has 12 residues. DNA for the CDR3: TGTGCCAGCAGCTTGCCCGGGTACGAGCAGTACGTC. It translates to CASSLPGYEQYV.

This chain joins TRBV12-5 and TRBJ2-1; 12 bases fit TRBD1. The germline CDR1 and CDR2 sequences are LGHNT and FRNRAP. V gave up 0 bases and J gave up 9 bases; unmatched junction bases: 12. This CDR3 has 18 amino acids. CDR3 sequence: CASGLVLKPGQGAGEQFF. In DNA, the CDR3 is TGTGCTAGTGGTTTGGTACTTAAACCGGGACAGGGGGCTGGTGAGCAGTTCTTC.

The V call is TRBV5-4, the J call TRBJ2-1, with 7 positions matching TRBD2. The CDR3 has 15 residues. V lost 7 bases to trimming and J lost 3 bases; unmatched junction nucleotides: 10. Germline V CDR1 and CDR2: SGHNT, YYREEE (reference sequence). The CDR3 sequence is CASGNRRGNYNEQFF. The CDR3 DNA sequence: TGTGCCAGCGGTAATAGGCGGGGGAACTACAATGAGCAGTTCTTC.

With regard to this clone: This CDR3 is also generated by other DNA sequences in the sample. The chain has TRBV28 and TRBJ2-6; no clear D. CDR1 and CDR2 (germline): MDHEN, SYDVKM. The CDR3 length is 16 residues. Between the trimmed V and J ends, which lost 5 bases and 4 bases, there was a span of 15 bases. The CDR3 protein is CASSPSLLRGANVLTF. The CDR3, as DNA: TGTGCCAGCAGTCCATCTCTACTCCGGGGGGCCAACGTCCTGACTTTC.

The chain employs TRBV7-9 and TRBJ1-2; D is unresolved. The CDR3 spans 13 residues. The V and J ends lost 1 base and 3 bases respectively, with 6 bases between them. Germline assignment: CDR1 SEHNR and CDR2 FQNEAQ (reference sequence). The CDR3 loop reads CASSLETDYGYTF. DNA for the CDR3: TGTGCCAGCAGCTTAGAGACGGACTATGGCTACACCTTC.

This rearrangement joins TRBV12-5 to TRBJ1-6; D is undetermined. Trimming shortened V by 1 base and J by 7 bases, and 5 bases separated the two germline ends. The CDR3 covers 13 residues. CDR1 LGHNT and CDR2 FRNRAP come from the germline V gene. The CDR3 nucleotides are TGTGCTAGTGGTTTGGAAAAGAATTCACCCCTCCACTTT. Its translation is CASGLEKNSPLHF.

V gene TRBV2 combines with J gene TRBJ1-4, with 7 bases fitting TRBD1. There are 14 residues in the CDR3. Germline assignment: CDR1 SNHLY and CDR2 FYNNEI. V shed 7 bases and J 7 bases; nucleotides not matched to a gene: 9. This CDR3 is CASTETGQSEKLFF. The DNA for the CDR3 is TGTGCCAGCACCGAAACGGGACAGAGTGAAAAACTGTTTTTT.

The chain is built from TRBV30 and TRBJ1-2, with D unresolved. The V and J ends lost 2 bases and 6 bases respectively, with 16 bases between them. Looked up from germline, CDR1 is GTSNPN and CDR2 is SVGIG (reference sequence). The CDR3 length is 14 residues. The CDR3 loop is CAWSPGGGSDGYTF. Here the CDR3 DNA reads TGTGCCTGGAGTCCGGGAGGTGGGAGTGATGGCTACACCTTC.